Presented here are 10 T cell receptor beta chains from one specimen sequenced in a study of a mutant IDH1 vaccine in newly diagnosed glioma. Sample time point: week 35, safety follow-up. Every vaccination contained 300 ug of the mutant IDH1 20-mer peptide and was paired with topical imiquimod. The table came from immunoSEQ multiplex PCR; TCRdb's copy has only in-frame clones and leaves some out. The data show approximately 47,000 clones, around 90% seen once. The antigens of these receptors remain unknown. Specimen: PBMCs, collected from a glioma patient whose treatment included an IDH1 peptide vaccine. The receptors stem from a woman aged 40 to 55 with glioma.

This clone was seen a handful of times. The chain is built from TRBV27 and TRBJ2-7; 8 nucleotides line up with TRBD2. CDR3 length equals 13 residues. Germline trimming cut 6 bases from V and 4 bases from J; bases unmatched to any gene: 5. Germline CDR1 is MNHEY and CDR2 is SMNVEV (reference sequence). CDR3 loop: CASSFSGSYEQYF. The DNA for the CDR3 is TGTGCCAGCAGCTTCAGCGGGAGTTACGAGCAGTACTTC.

The chain combines TRBV14 with TRBJ2-5; D is possibly TRBD1 or TRBD2 (6 bases each). The CDR3 length is 16 residues. With 1 base removed from V and 7 bases from J, the gap between germline ends came to 19 bases. The germline CDR1 and CDR2 sequences are SGHDN and FVKESK. In DNA, the CDR3 is TGTGCCAGCAGCCAAGGGAGGGGGAACAGCTGGGGGACCCAGTACTTC. Translated, it gives CASSQGRGNSWGTQYF.

This clone was counted once. The chain combines TRBV7-9 with TRBJ1-2, with D hard to call. CDR1 and CDR2 (germline): SEHNR, FQNEAQ (reference sequence). CDR3 length equals 13 residues. Deletions cut 5 bases from V and 11 bases from J, with 18 bases between. The CDR3 region has the DNA TGTGCCAGCAGCCTAATAGTCACAGCGGGGTACACCTTC. Protein product: CASSLIVTAGYTF.

This clone appeared a few times. The chain uses TRBV5-1 and TRBJ2-1; 8 nucleotides align to TRBD2. Per germline, CDR1 SGHRS and CDR2 YFSETQ. V shed 0 bases, J shed 15 bases, and the junction held 5 bases outside the gene matches. The CDR3 is 12 residues long. This CDR3 is CASSLGRGVSFF. DNA of the CDR3: TGCGCCAGCAGCTTGGGGCGGGGGGTATCGTTCTTC.

This clone came up once. The genes are TRBV9 and TRBJ1-2; D unresolved. The CDR3 has 14 residues. V gave up 3 bases and J gave up 4 bases, with 13 bases separating them. CDR1 SGDLS and CDR2 YYNGEE come from the germline V gene. CDR3 nucleotides: TGTGCCAGCAGCGAAGGGTTGGTAGGCTATGGCTACACCTTC. Protein product: CASSEGLVGYGYTF.

This chain links TRBV2 with TRBJ2-7; 11 bases agree with TRBD2. V shed 6 bases and J 3 bases; nucleotides not matched to a gene: 4. CDR1 SNHLY and CDR2 FYNNEI come from the germline V gene. The CDR3 consists of 14 residues. In DNA form, the CDR3 reads TGTGCCAGCAGCATAGCGGGGGGGATCTACGAGCAGTACTTC. This codes for CASSIAGGIYEQYF.

The chain couples TRBV25-1 to TRBJ2-5; TRBD1 or TRBD2 may be the D gene (5 bases each). This CDR3 has 16 residues. V lost 2 bases to trimming and J lost 7 bases, with 20 bases between them. The V gene's germline CDR1 is MGHDK and CDR2 SYGVNS. CDR3 region: CASSERGAVPQGTQYF. CDR3 DNA: TGTGCCAGCAGTGAACGGGGAGCGGTTCCCCAGGGGACCCAGTACTTC.

The chain carries TRBV19 and TRBJ2-2; 11 bases map to TRBD2. CDR1 and CDR2 (germline): LNHDA, SQIVND (reference sequence). V dropped 1 base and J dropped 3; count of bases not matched to a gene: 4. The CDR3 spans 17 residues. CDR3 region: CASSIGLAGSDTGELFF. The CDR3 DNA is TGTGCCAGTAGTATAGGACTAGCGGGATCCGACACCGGGGAGCTGTTTTTT.

J is TRBJ1-1 and V is TRBV29-1; 8 nucleotides match TRBD1. This CDR3 contains 13 residues. Trimming removed 4 bases from V and 2 bases from J; junction bases left unmatched: 3. CDR1 is SQVTM, CDR2 ANQGSEA, per germline. CDR3 coding DNA: TGCAGCGTTGCGACAGGGGTCAACACTGAAGCTTTCTTT. It yields the protein CSVATGVNTEAFF.

This clone was observed a single time. The chain couples TRBV14 to TRBJ1-2, with no clear D. The CDR3 has 13 residues. V was trimmed by 1 base and J by 6 bases, leaving 9 bases between them. Germline V gene lookup returns CDR1 SGHDN and CDR2 FVKESK. The DNA for the CDR3 is TGTGCCAGCAGCCAAGGACTCCTCAATGGCTACACCTTC. This codes for CASSQGLLNGYTF.